This T cell receptor (beta chain) is drawn from a study of shared clonotypes between healthy human individuals. Clones were read by immunoSEQ multiplex PCR, and TCRdb kept only the in-frame ones, dropping some. The table shows about half a million clones, with 60% to 85% occurring only once. The V and J ends lost 4 bases and 4 bases respectively, with 10 bases between them. The CDR3 has 14 amino acids. The germline CDR1 and CDR2 sequences are MNHNS and SASEGT. Sample: PBMCs. This clonotype originated in a woman aged 40-49 years in good health. Some clones in this sample may be carry-over from other donors' samples. The chain links TRBV6-1 to TRBJ2-2, with a tentative D call TRBD1 (5 bases). The CDR3 here is CASSGIQVTGELFF. In DNA form, the CDR3 reads TGTGCCAGCAGTGGCATACAGGTCACCGGGGAGCTGTTTTTT.